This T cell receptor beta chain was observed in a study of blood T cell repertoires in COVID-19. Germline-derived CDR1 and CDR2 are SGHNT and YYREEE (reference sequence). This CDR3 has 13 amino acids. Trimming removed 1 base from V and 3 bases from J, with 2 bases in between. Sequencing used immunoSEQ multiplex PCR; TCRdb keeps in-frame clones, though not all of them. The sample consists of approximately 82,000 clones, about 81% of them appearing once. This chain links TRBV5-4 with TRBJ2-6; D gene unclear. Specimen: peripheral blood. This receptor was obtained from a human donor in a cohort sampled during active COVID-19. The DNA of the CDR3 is TGTGCCAGCAGCTTGCATGGGGCCAACGTCCTGACTTTC. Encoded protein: CASSLHGANVLTF. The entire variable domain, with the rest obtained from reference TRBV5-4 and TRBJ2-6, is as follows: ETGVTQSPTHLIKTRGQQVTLRCSSQSGHNTVSWYQQALGQGPQFIFQYYREEENGRGNFPPRFSGLQFPNYSSELNVNALELDDSALYLCASSLHGANVLTFGAGSRLTVL.